This T cell receptor (beta chain) stems from a study of T cells after posttransplantation cyclophosphamide. Busulfan-fludarabine conditioning, marrow transplant, and cyclophosphamide on days +3 and +4 were administered. V was clipped by 5 bases and J by 0 bases, with 13 bases between them. CDR1 and CDR2 (germline): SEHNR, FQNEAQ (reference sequence). CDR3 length: 15 residues. This clone showed up many times. Its antigen is still unknown. Study findings and constraints: Skin or GI-infiltrating T cells shared few TRB sequences with blood. TRB clonality was highly associated with recipient CMV seropositivity and reactivation. Later post-transplant blood repertoires were often dominated by donor CD8+ memory clones.

The repertoire was sequenced with immunoSEQ multiplex PCR; TCRdb's copy has only in-frame clones and lacks some. The sample holds 4,500 to 5,500 clones, and no clone turns up only once. Sequenced here: PBMCs, sampled after allogeneic stem cell transplant with posttransplant cyclophosphamide. The chain uses TRBV7-9 and TRBJ1-1; the D gene is possibly TRBD1 (5 bases). The clonotype was recovered from a female patient aged 30 to 40 who received an allogeneic stem cell transplant from an unrelated donor, was CMV-positive, and had acute and chronic GVHD. Some T cells may trace back to the graft donor. The CDR3 region is CASSKGVNMNTEAFF. The CDR3 coding sequence is TGTGCCAGCAGCAAAGGGGTAAACATGAACACTGAAGCTTTCTTT. The full variable domain, in which reference TRBV7-9 and TRBJ1-1 provide the parts outside the CDR3, is DTGVSQNPRHKITKRGQNVTFRCDPISEHNRLYWYRQTLGQGPEFLTYFQNEAQLEKSRLLSDRFSAERPKGSFSTLEIQRTEQGDSAMYLCASSKGVNMNTEAFFGQGTRLTVV.